This T cell receptor (beta chain) was identified in a study of post-analysis software for immune sequencing data. Study details: Relapsing-remitting, secondary progressive and progressive-relapsing forms of multiple sclerosis all featured among disease courses.

Regarding the study as a whole: With TRBV5-6, TRBV5-1 and TRBV20-1 included, roughly five TRBV segments were more frequent in patients than in controls.

TCR beta libraries were prepared from cDNA with unique molecular identifiers. TCRdb reanalysed the PCR reads using MiXCR and keeps one entry per CDR3 protein. Among about 540,000 distinct CDR3 sequences, roughly 34% were seen once, and the ten largest hold around 6.1%. Germline CDR1 LNHNV, CDR2 YYDKDF (reference sequence). Trimming took 8 bases from V and 4 from J, leaving 12 bases between them. The CDR3 is 13 amino acids. The table lists this clonotype with a few counts. Antigen: not known. The specimen was blood. The chain uses TRBV15 and TRBJ2-1; maybe TRBD2 (6 bases). The sequence was obtained from a girl under 18 with multiple sclerosis. CDR3 sequence: CATGTLLYNEQFF. As DNA, the CDR3 is TGTGCCACCGGGACTCTTTTATACAATGAGCAGTTCTTC.